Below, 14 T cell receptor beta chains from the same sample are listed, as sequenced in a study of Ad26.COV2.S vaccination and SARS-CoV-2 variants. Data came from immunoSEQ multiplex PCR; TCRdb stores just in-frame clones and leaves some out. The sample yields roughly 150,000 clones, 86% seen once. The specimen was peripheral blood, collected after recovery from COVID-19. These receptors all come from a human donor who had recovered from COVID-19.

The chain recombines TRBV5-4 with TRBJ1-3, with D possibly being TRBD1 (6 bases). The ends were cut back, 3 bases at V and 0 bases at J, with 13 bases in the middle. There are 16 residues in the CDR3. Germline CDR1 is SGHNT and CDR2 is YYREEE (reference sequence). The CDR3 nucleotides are TGTGCCAGCAGCTCGGGACACTCGTTCTCTGGAAACACCATATATTTT. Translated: CASSSGHSFSGNTIYF.

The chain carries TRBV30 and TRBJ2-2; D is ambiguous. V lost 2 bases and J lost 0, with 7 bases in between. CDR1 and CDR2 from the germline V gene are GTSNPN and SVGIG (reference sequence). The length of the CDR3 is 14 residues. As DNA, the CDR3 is TGTGCCTGGAGTAGGGTCTCGAACACCGGGGAGCTGTTTTTT. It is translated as CAWSRVSNTGELFF. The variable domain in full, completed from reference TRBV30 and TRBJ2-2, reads SQTIHQWPATLVQPVGSPLSLECTVEGTSNPNLYWYRQAAGRGLQLLFYSVGIGQISSEVPQNLSASRPQDRQFILSSKKLLLSDSGFYLCAWSRVSNTGELFFGEGSRLTVL.

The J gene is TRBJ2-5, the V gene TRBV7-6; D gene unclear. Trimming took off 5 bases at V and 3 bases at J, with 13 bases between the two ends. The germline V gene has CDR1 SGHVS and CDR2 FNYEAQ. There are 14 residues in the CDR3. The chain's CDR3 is CASSATAMEETQYF. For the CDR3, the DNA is TGTGCCAGCAGCGCAACCGCGATGGAAGAGACCCAGTACTTC.

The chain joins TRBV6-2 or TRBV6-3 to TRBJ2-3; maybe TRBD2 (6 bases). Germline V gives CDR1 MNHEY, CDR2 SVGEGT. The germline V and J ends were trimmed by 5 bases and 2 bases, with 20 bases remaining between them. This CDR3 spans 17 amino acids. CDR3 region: CASSPGVPVSLTDTQYF. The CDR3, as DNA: TGTGCCAGCAGTCCGGGGGTCCCGGTTTCCCTCACAGATACGCAGTATTTT.

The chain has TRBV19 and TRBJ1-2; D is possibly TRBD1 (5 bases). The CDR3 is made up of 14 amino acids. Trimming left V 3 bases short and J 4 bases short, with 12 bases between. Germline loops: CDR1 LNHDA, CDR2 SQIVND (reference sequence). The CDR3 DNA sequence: TGTGCCAGTAGTATTCGAGGGGTTTTCTATGGCTACACCTTC. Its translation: CASSIRGVFYGYTF.

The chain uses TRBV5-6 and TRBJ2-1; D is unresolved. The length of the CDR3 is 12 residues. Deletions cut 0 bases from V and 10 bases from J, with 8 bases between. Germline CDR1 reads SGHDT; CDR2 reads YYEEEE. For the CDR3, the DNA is TGTGCCAGCAGCTTGGGGCGAAGGGAGCAGTTCTTC. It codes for CASSLGRREQFF.

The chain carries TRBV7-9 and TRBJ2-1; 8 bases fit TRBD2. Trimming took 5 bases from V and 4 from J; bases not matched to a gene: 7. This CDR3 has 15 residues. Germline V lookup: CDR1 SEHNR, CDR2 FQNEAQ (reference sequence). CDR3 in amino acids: CASSPHGGGYNEQFF. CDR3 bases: TGTGCCAGCAGCCCCCATGGCGGGGGGTACAATGAGCAGTTCTTC.

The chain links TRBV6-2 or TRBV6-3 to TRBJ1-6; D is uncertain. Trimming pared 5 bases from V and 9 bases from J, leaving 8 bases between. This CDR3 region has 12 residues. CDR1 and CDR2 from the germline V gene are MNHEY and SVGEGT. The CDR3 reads CASSLGISPLHF. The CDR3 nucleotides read TGTGCCAGCAGTCTCGGGATTTCACCCCTCCACTTT.

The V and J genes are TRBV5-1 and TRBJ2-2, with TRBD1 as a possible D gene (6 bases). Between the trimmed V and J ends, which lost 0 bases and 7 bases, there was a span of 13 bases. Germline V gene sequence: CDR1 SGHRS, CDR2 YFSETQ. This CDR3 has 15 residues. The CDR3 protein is CASSLAPGAVGELFF. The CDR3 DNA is TGCGCCAGCAGCTTGGCCCCAGGGGCCGTCGGGGAGCTGTTTTTT.

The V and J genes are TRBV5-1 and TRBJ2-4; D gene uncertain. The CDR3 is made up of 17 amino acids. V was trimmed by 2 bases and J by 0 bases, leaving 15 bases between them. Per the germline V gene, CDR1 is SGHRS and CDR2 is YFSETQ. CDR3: CASSLNPWTVAKNIQYF. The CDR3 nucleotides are TGCGCCAGCAGCTTAAATCCATGGACCGTAGCCAAAAACATTCAGTACTTC.

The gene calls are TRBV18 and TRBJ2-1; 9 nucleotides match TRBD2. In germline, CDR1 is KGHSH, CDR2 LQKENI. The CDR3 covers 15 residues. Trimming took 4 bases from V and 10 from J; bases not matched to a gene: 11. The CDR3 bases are TGTGCCAGCTCACTTACTAATCAGCGGGGGGTGGAGCAGTTCTTC. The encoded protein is CASSLTNQRGVEQFF.

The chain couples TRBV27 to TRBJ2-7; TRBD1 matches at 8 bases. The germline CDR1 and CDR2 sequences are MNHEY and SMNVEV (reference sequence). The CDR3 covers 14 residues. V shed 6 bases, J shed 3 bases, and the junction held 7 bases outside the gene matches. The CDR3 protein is CASSPGTGDYEQYF. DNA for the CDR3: TGTGCCAGCAGCCCCGGGACAGGAGACTACGAGCAGTACTTC.

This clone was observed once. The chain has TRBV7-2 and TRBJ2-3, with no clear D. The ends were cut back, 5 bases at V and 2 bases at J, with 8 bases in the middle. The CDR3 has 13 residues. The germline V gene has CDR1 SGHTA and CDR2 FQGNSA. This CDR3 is CASSRRLTDTQYF. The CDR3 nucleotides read TGTGCCAGCAGCCGTAGACTCACAGATACGCAGTATTTT.

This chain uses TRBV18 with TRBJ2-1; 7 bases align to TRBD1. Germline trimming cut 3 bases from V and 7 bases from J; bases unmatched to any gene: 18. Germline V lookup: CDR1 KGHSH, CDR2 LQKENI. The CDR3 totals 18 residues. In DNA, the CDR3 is TGTGCCAGCTCACCGAATCCCACAGGGGACACGACACGTAATGAGCAGTTCTTC. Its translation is CASSPNPTGDTTRNEQFF.